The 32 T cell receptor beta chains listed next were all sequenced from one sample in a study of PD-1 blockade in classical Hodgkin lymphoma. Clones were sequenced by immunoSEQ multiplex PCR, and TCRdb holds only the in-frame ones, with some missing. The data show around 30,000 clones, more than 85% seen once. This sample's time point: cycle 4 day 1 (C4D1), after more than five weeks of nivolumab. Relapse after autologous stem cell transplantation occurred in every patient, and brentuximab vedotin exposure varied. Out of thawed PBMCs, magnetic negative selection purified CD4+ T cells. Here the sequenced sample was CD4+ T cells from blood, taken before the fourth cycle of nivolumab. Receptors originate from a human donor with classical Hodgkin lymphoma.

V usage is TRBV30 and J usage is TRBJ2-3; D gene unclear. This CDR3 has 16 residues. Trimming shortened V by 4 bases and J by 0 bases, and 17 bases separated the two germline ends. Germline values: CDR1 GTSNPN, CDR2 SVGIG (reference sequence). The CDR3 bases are TGTGCCTGGACCTCAGGCAACAGCCTTAGCACAGATACGCAGTATTTT. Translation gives CAWTSGNSLSTDTQYF.

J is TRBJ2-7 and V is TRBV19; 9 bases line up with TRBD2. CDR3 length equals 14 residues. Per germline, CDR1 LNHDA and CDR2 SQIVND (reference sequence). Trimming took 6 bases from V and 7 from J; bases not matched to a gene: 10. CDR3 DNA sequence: TGTGCCAGTAGACGGGCTAGCGGGGCAGGAGAGCAGTACTTC. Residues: CASRRASGAGEQYF.

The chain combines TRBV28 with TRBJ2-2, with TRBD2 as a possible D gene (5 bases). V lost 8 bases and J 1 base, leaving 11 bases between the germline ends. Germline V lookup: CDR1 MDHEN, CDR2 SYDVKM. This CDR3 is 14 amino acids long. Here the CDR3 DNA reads TGTGCCAGCTTAGAGGGCGGGAACACCGGGGAGCTGTTTTTT. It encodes CASLEGGNTGELFF.

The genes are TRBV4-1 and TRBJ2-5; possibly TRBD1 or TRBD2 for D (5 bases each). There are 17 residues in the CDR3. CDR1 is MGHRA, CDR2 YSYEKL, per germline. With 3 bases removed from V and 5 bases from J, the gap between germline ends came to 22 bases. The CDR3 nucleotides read TGCGCCAGCAGCCAGCCTGCGAGGGGCATTGGGTGGGAGACCCAGTACTTC. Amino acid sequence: CASSQPARGIGWETQYF.

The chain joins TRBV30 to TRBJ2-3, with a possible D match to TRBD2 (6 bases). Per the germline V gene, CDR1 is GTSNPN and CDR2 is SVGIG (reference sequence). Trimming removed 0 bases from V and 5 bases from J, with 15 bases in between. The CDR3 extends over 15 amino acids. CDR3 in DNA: TGTGCCTGGAGTGTTCCAGGAGGGAGGAGAGATACGCAGTATTTT. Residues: CAWSVPGGRRDTQYF. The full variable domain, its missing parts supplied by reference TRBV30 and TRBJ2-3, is SQTIHQWPATLVQPVGSPLSLECTVEGTSNPNLYWYRQAAGRGLQLLFYSVGIGQISSEVPQNLSASRPQDRQFILSSKKLLLSDSGFYLCAWSVPGGRRDTQYFGPGTRLTVL.

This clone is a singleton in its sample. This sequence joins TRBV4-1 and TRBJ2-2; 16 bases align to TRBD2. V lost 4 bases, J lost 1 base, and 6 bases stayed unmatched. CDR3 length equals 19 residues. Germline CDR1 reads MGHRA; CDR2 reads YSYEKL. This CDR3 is CASSLGLAGGRRNTGELFF. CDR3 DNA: TGCGCCAGCAGCCTGGGACTAGCGGGAGGGCGTCGGAACACCGGGGAGCTGTTTTTT.

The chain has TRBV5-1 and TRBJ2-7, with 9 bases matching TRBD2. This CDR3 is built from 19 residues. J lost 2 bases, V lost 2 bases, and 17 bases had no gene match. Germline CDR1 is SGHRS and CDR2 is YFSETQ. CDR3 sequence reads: CASSFALAGAPMFPYEQYF. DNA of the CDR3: TGCGCCAGCAGCTTTGCGTTAGCGGGAGCGCCAATGTTCCCCTACGAGCAGTACTTC.

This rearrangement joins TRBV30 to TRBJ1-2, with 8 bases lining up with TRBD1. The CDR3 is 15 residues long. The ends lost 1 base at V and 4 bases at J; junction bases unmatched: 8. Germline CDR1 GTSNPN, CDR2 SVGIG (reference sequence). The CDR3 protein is CAWSDRDRRPYGYTF. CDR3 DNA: TGTGCCTGGAGTGACCGGGACAGGCGTCCCTATGGCTACACCTTC.

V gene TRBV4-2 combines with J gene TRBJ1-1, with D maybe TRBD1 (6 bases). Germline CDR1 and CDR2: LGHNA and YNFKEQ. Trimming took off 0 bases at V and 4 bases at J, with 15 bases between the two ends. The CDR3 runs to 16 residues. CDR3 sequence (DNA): TGTGCCAGCAGCCAAGATAGGGGGGGGCTCGGCACTGAAGCTTTCTTT. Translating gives CASSQDRGGLGTEAFF.

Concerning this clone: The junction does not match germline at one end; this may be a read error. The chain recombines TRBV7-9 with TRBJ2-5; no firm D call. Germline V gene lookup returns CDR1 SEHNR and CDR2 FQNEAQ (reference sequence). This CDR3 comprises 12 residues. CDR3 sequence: CASSLQSANSHF. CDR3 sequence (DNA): TGTGCCAGCAGCTTACAATCCGCAAACAGCCACTTC.

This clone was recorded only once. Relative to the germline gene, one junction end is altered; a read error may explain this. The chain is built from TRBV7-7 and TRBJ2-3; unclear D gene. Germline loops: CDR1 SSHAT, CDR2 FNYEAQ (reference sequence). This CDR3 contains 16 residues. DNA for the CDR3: TGTGCTAGCAGCTTAGGGCCCTCAGTGTCTACAGATACGCAGTATTTT. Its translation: CASSLGPSVSTDTQYF.

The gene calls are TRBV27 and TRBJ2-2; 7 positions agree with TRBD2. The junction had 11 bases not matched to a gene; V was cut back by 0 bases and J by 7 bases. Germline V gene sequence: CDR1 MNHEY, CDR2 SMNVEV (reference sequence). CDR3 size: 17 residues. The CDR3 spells CASSLSQPGLVYGELFF. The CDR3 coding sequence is TGTGCCAGCAGTTTATCGCAGCCTGGACTAGTCTACGGGGAGCTGTTTTTT.

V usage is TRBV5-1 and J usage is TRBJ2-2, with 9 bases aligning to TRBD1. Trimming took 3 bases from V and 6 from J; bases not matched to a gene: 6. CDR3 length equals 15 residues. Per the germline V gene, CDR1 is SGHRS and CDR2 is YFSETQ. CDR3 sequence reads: CASSWLQGAPGELFF. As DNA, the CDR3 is TGCGCCAGCAGCTGGCTACAGGGGGCTCCCGGGGAGCTGTTTTTT.

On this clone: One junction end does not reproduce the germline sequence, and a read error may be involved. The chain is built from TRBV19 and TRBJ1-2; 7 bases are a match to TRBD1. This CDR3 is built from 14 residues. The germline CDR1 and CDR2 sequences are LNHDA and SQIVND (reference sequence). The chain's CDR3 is CASSVDRDGGGYTF. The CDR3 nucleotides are TGTGCCAGTAGTGTAGACAGGGACGGTGGCGGCTACACCTTC.

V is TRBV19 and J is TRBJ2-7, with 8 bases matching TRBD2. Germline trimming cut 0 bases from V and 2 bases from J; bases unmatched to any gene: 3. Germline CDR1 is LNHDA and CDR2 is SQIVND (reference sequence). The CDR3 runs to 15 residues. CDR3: CASSIEAGATYEQYF. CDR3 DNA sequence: TGTGCCAGTAGTATAGAAGCGGGAGCAACCTACGAGCAGTACTTC. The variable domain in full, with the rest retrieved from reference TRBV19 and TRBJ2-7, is DGGITQSPKYLFRKEGQNVTLSCEQNLNHDAMYWYRQDPGQGLRLIYYSQIVNDFQKGDIAEGYSVSREKKESFPLTVTSAQKNPTAFYLCASSIEAGATYEQYFGPGTRLTVT.

CDR3 loop: CASSPTGLASGDTQYF. The CDR3 DNA reads TGTGCCAGCAGCCCGACCGGACTAGCGTCGGGGGATACGCAGTATTTT. The chain uses TRBV5-8 and TRBJ2-3; the match to TRBD2 covers 9 bases. Germline values: CDR1 SGHTS, CDR2 YDEGEE. CDR3 length: 16 residues. Germline trimming cut 4 bases from V and 6 bases from J; bases unmatched to any gene: 12.

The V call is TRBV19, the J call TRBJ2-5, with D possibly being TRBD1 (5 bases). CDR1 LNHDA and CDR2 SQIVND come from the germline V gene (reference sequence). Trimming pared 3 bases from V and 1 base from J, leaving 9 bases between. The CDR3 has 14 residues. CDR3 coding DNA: TGTGCCAGTAGTATTTCAGGGTTCCAAGAGACCCAGTACTTC. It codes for CASSISGFQETQYF.

The CDR3 is CASSKPGTDNTQYF. The CDR3 DNA sequence: TGTGCCAGCAGCAAACCCGGGACGGACAATACGCAGTATTTT. The rearrangement joins TRBV11-2 to TRBJ2-3; D may be TRBD1 or TRBD2 (5 bases each). Trimming cost V 5 bases and J 7 bases, with 16 bases left between them. This CDR3 has 14 amino acids. Germline V lookup: CDR1 SGHAT, CDR2 FQNNGV.

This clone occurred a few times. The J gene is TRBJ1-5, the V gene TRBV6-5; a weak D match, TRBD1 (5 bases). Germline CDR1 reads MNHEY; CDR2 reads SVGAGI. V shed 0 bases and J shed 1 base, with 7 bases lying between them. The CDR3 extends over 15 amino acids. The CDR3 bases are TGTGCCAGCAGTTACTCAAGGGACAGCAATCAGCCCCAGCATTTT. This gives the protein CASSYSRDSNQPQHF.

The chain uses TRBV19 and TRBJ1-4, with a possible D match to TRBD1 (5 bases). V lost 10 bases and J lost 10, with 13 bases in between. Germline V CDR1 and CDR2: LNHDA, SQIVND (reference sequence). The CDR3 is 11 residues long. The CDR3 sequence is CATRGGGKLFF. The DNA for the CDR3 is TGTGCCACCCGGGGCGGGGGAAAACTGTTTTTT.

This CDR3 reads CASSYPTLSYEQFF. CDR3 bases: TGTGCCAGCAGTTACCCTACCCTGAGTTATGAGCAGTTCTTC. This rearrangement joins TRBV6-5 to TRBJ2-1; D unresolved. Trimming removed 2 bases at V and 8 bases at J, with 13 bases between. Looked up from germline, CDR1 is MNHEY and CDR2 is SVGAGI. The length of the CDR3 is 14 residues.

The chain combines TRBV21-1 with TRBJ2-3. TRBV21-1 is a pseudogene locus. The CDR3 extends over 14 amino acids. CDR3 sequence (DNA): TGTGCCAGCAGCAATTCACCAGAGACAGATACGCAGTATTTT. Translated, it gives CASSNSPETDTQYF.

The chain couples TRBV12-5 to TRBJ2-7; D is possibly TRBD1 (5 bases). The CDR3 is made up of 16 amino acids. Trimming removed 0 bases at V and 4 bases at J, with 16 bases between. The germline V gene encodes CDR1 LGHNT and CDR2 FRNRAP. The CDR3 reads CASGLVDISLNYEQYF. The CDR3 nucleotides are TGTGCTAGTGGTTTGGTGGACATCTCCCTAAATTACGAGCAGTACTTC. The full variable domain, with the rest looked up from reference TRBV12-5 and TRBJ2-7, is DARVTQTPRHKVTEMGQEVTMRCQPILGHNTVFWYRQTMMQGLELLAYFRNRAPLDDSGMPKDRFSAEMPDATLATLKIQPSEPRDSAVYFCASGLVDISLNYEQYFGPGTRLTVT.

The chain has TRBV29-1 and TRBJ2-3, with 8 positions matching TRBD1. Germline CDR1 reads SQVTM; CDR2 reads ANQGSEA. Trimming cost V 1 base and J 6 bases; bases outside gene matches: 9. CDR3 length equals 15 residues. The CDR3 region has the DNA TGCAGCGTTGAAGGACAGGGGTCCCCGGTCGATACGCAGTATTTT. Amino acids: CSVEGQGSPVDTQYF.

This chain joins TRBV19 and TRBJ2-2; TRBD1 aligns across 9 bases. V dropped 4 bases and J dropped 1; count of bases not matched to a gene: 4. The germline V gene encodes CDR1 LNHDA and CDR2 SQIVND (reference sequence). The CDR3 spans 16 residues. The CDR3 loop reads CASSSSGQGNTGELFF. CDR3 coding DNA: TGTGCCAGTAGTAGCTCGGGACAGGGGAACACCGGGGAGCTGTTTTTT.

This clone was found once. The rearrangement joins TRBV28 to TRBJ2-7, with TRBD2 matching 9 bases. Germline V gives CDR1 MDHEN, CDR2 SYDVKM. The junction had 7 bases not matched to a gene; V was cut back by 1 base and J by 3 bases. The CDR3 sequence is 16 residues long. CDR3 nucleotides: TGTGCCAGCAGTTTATCACCTAGCGGGGTGCTCTACGAGCAGTACTTC. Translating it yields CASSLSPSGVLYEQYF.

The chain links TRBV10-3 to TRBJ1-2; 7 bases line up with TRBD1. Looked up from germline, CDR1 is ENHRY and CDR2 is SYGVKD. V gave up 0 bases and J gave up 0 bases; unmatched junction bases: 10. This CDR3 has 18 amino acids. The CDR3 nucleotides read TGTGCCATCAGTGAGTCTTCGCGGGGGGGGACAGCTAACTATGGCTACACCTTC. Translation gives CAISESSRGGTANYGYTF.

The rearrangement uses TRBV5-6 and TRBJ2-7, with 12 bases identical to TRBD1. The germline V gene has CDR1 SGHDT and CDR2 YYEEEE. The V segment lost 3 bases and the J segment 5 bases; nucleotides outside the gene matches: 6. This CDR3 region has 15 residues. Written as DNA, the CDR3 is TGTGCCAGCAGCTATAAGGGACAGGGGGCCCACGAGCAGTACTTC. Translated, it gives CASSYKGQGAHEQYF. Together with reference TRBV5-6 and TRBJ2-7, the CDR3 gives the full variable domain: DAGVTQSPTHLIKTRGQQVTLRCSPKSGHDTVSWYQQALGQGPQFIFQYYEEEERQRGNFPDRFSGHQFPNYSSELNVNALLLGDSALYLCASSYKGQGAHEQYFGPGTRLTVT.

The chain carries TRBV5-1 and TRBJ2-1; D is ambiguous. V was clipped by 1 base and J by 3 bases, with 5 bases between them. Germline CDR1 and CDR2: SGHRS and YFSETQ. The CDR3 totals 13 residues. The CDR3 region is CASSLNSYNEQFF. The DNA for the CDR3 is TGCGCCAGCAGCTTGAACAGCTACAATGAGCAGTTCTTC.

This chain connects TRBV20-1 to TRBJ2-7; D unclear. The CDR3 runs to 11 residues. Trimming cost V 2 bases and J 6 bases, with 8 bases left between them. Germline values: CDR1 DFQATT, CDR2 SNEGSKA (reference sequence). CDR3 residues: CSARRSGEQYF. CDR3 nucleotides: TGCAGTGCTAGAAGGTCCGGCGAGCAGTACTTC.

The chain's CDR3 is CASSAQGKNTGELFF. CDR3 in DNA: TGTGCCAGCAGCGCCCAGGGGAAGAACACCGGGGAGCTGTTTTTT. The V and J genes are TRBV11-3 and TRBJ2-2, with D maybe TRBD1 (6 bases). CDR3 length: 15 residues. The germline gives CDR1 SGHNT, CDR2 YENEEA. V lost 5 bases to trimming and J lost 1 base, with 11 bases between them.

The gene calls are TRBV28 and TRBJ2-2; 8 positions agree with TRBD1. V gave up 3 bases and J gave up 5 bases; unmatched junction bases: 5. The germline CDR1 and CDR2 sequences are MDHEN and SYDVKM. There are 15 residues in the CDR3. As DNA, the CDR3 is TGTGCCAGCAGTTTTACAGGGGGGTGGACCGGGGAGCTGTTTTTT. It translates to CASSFTGGWTGELFF.